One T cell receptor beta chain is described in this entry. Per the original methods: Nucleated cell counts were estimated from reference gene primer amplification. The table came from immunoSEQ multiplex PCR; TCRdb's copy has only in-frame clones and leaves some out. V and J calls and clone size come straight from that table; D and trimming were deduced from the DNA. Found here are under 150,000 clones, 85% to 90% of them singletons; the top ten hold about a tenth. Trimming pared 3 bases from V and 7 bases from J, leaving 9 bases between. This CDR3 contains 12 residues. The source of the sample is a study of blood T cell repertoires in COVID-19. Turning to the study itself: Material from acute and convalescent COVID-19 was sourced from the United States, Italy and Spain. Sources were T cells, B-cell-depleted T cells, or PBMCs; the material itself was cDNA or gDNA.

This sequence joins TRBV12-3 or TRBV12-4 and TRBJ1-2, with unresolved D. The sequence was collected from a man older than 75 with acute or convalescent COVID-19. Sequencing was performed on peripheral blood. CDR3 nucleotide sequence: TGTGCCAGCAGTTTGAGGCAGTCTGGCTACACCTTC. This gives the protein CASSLRQSGYTF.